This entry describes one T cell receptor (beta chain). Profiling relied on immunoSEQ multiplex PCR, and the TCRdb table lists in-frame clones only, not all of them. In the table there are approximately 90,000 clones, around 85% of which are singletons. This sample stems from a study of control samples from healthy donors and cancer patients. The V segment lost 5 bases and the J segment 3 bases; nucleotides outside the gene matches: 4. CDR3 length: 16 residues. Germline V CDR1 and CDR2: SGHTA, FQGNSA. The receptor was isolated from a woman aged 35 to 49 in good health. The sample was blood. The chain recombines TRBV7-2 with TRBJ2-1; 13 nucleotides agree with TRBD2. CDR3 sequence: CASSIRLAGGYNEQFF. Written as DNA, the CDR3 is TGTGCCAGCAGCATACGACTAGCGGGGGGCTACAATGAGCAGTTCTTC. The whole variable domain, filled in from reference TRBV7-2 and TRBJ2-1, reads GAGVSQSPSNKVTEKGKDVELRCDPISGHTALYWYRQSLGQGLEFLIYFQGNSAPDKSGLPSDRFSAERTGGSVSTLTIQRTQQEDSAVYLCASSIRLAGGYNEQFFGPGTRLTVL.